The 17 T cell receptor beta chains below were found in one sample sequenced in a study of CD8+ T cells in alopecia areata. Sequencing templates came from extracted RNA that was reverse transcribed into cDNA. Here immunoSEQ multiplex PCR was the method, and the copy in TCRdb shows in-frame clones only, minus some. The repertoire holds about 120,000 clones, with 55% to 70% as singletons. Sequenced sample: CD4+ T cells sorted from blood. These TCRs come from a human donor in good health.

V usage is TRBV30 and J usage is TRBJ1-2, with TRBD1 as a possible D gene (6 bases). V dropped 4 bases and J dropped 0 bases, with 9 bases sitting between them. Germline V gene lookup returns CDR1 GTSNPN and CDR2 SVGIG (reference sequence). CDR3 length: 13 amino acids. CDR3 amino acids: CAWTTGANYGYTF. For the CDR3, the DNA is TGTGCCTGGACGACAGGCGCTAACTATGGCTACACCTTC.

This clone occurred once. DNA for the CDR3: TGTGCCAGCAGCTTAGCGACGCGGGGGGCCCCCTACAATGAGCAGTTCTTC. It encodes CASSLATRGAPYNEQFF. The chain recombines TRBV11-2 with TRBJ2-1; 8 nucleotides align to TRBD2. Germline CDR1 SGHAT, CDR2 FQNNGV. The CDR3 contains 17 residues. Trimming took 1 base from V and 2 from J; bases not matched to a gene: 7.

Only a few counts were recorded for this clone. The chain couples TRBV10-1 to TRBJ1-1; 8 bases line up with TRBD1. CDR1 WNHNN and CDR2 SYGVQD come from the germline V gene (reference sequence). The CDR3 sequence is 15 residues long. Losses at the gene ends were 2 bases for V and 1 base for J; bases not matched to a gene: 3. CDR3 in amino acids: CASSETGQGNTEAFF. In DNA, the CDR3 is TGCGCCAGCAGTGAGACCGGACAGGGGAACACTGAAGCTTTCTTT.

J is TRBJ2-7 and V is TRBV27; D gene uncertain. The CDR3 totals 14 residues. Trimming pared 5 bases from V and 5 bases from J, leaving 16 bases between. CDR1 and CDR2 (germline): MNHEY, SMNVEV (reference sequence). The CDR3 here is CASSMWALGNEQYF. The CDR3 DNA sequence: TGTGCCAGCAGTATGTGGGCGTTAGGGAACGAGCAGTACTTC.

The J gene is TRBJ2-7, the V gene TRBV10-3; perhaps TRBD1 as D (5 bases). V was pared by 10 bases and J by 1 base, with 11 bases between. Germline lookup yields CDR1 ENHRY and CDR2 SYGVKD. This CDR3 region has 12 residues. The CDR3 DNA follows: TGTGCCACTACTGACAGTTCCTACGAGCAGTACTTC. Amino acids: CATTDSSYEQYF.

CDR3 coding DNA: TGCAGCGAAAACAGGGGGCCGGGAACTGAAGCTTTCTTT. The encoded protein is CSENRGPGTEAFF. The chain links TRBV29-1 to TRBJ1-1, with TRBD1 matching 9 bases. This CDR3 comprises 13 residues. Germline assignment: CDR1 SQVTM and CDR2 ANQGSEA. J lost 5 bases, V lost 7 bases, and 8 bases had no gene match.

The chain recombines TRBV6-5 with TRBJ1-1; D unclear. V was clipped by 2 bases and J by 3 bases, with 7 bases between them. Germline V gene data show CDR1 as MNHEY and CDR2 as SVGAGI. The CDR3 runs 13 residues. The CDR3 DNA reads TGTGCCAGCAGTTACCGGGTGGACACTGAAGCTTTCTTT. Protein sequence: CASSYRVDTEAFF.

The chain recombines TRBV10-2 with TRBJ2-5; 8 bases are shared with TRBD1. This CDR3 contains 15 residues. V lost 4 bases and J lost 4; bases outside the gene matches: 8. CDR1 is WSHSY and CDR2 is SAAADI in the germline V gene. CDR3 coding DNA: TGCGCCAGCAGTGTTACGACAGGGGATTCAGAGACCCAGTACTTC. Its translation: CASSVTTGDSETQYF.

The CDR3 coding sequence is TGTGCCAGCAGGGTCCGGGACAGGGTGAACGGGGAGCTGTTTTTT. This encodes CASRVRDRVNGELFF. The gene calls are TRBV2 and TRBJ2-2; 9 bases are shared with TRBD1. CDR3 length: 15 amino acids. Germline assignment: CDR1 SNHLY and CDR2 FYNNEI. V lost 6 bases, J lost 7 bases, and 9 bases stayed unmatched.

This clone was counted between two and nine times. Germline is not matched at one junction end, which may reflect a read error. The CDR3 region is CASSYRDGWPSF. The CDR3 DNA sequence: TGTGCCAGCAGCTACCGGGACGGATGGCCCTCTTTC. The rearrangement uses TRBV7-9 and TRBJ2-7; D tentatively fits TRBD1 or TRBD2 (5 bases each). The germline gives CDR1 SEHNR, CDR2 FQNEAQ (reference sequence). CDR3 length: 12 amino acids. Full variable domain (missing parts from reference TRBV7-9 and TRBJ2-7): DTGVSQNPRHKITKRGQNVTFRCDPISEHNRLYWYRQTLGQGPEFLTYFQNEAQLEKSRLLSDRFSAERPKGSFSTLEIQRTEQGDSAMYLCASSYRDGWPSFGPGTRLTVT.

The CDR3 region is CAWREAGRSGANVLTF. CDR3 DNA sequence: TGTGCCTGGAGGGAGGCGGGTCGCTCTGGGGCCAACGTCCTGACTTTC. V usage is TRBV30 and J usage is TRBJ2-6, with D possibly being TRBD2 (5 bases). Germline CDR1 and CDR2: GTSNPN and SVGIG (reference sequence). With 3 bases removed from V and 0 bases from J, the gap between germline ends came to 12 bases. This CDR3 has 16 amino acids.

The CDR3: CAWSPPGGGGRNEQYF. CDR3 nucleotides: TGTGCCTGGAGTCCGCCCGGGGGTGGGGGCCGAAACGAGCAGTACTTC. The chain uses TRBV30 and TRBJ2-7, with D tentatively TRBD1 or TRBD2 (6 bases each). Germline V CDR1 and CDR2: GTSNPN, SVGIG (reference sequence). The CDR3 consists of 16 residues. V dropped 2 bases and J dropped 5 bases, with 22 bases sitting between them. Full variable domain (missing parts from reference TRBV30 and TRBJ2-7): SQTIHQWPATLVQPVGSPLSLECTVEGTSNPNLYWYRQAAGRGLQLLFYSVGIGQISSEVPQNLSASRPQDRQFILSSKKLLLSDSGFYLCAWSPPGGGGRNEQYFGPGTRLTVT.

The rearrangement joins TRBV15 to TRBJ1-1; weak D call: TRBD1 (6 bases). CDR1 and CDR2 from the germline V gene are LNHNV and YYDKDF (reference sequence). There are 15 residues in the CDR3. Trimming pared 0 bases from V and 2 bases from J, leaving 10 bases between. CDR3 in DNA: TGTGCCACCAGCAGAGATCTAGGGGGAAACACTGAAGCTTTCTTT. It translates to CATSRDLGGNTEAFF. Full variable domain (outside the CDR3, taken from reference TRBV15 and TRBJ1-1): DAMVIQNPRYQVTQFGKPVTLSCSQTLNHNVMYWYQQKSSQAPKLLFHYYDKDFNNEADTPDNFQSRRPNTSFCFLDIRSPGLGDTAMYLCATSRDLGGNTEAFFGQGTRLTVV.

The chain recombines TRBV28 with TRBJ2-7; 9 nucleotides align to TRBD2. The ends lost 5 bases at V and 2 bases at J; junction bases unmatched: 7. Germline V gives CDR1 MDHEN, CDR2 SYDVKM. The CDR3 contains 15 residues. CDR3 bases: TGTGCCAGCAGTCCCCGCGGGGGGGCACCCTACGAGCAGTACTTC. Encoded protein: CASSPRGGAPYEQYF.

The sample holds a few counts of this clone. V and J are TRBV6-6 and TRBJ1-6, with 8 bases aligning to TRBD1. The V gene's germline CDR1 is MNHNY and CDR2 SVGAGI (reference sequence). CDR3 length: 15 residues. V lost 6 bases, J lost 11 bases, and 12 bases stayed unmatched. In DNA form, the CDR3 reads TGTGCCAGCAGCCCCGGACAGGGATCCTCTCCACCCCTCCACTTT. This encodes CASSPGQGSSPPLHF.

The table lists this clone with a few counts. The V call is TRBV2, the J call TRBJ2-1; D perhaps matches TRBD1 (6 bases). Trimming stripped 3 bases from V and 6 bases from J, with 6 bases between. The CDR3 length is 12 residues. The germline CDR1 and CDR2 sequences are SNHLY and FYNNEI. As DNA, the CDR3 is TGTGCCAGCAGTGAGGACAGCAATGAGCAGTTCTTC. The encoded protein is CASSEDSNEQFF.

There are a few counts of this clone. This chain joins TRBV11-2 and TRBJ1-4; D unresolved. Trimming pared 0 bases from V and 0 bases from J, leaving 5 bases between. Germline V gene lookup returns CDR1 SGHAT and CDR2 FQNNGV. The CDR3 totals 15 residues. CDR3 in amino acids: CASSLDGATNEKLFF. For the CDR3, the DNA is TGTGCCAGCAGCTTAGATGGTGCAACTAATGAAAAACTGTTTTTT. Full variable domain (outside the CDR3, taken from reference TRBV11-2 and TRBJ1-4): EAGVAQSPRYKIIEKRQSVAFWCNPISGHATLYWYQQILGQGPKLLIQFQNNGVVDDSQLPKDRFSAERLKGVDSTLKIQPAKLEDSAVYLCASSLDGATNEKLFFGSGTQLSVL.